This TCR beta chain emerged from a study of radiotherapy plus CTLA-4 blockade in lung cancer. As for the study in general: In around 19% of patients, objective responses were seen; 30% to 35% had disease control. Findings and limits, study-wide: Clones of tumor-derived TCRs expanded in blood after radiotherapy plus ipilimumab.

Regarding this clone: Its target is not known. A read error may account for a junction end that differs from germline.

The CDR3 covers 15 residues. Germline V CDR1 and CDR2: MNHEY, SMNVEV (reference sequence). Method: immunoSEQ multiplex PCR; TCRdb's copy keeps in-frame clones and lacks some. The table lists 85,000 to 95,000 clones, roughly 80% of them singletons, with about 25% in the top ten. The source is a human donor with non-small cell lung cancer that progressed on radiotherapy plus ipilimumab. Here the sequenced sample was peripheral blood, taken from a patient treated with radiotherapy plus ipilimumab. The chain recombines TRBV27 with TRBJ2-1; perhaps D is TRBD1 or TRBD2 (6 bases each). CDR3: CASSLMTLRDNEQFF. The DNA of the CDR3 is TGTGCCAGCAGTTTAATGACCCTGCGGGACAACGAGCAGTTCTTC.